This TCR beta chain was identified during a study of T cell responses to AZD1222 COVID-19 vaccine. Study observations and caveats: Targets within unmutated variant regions were reportedly found for nearly half of spike-specific TCRs. Baseline serostatus was positive in only a handful of AZD1222 recipients.

The V segment lost 4 bases and the J segment 0 bases; nucleotides outside the gene matches: 4. The V gene's germline CDR1 is KGHSH and CDR2 LQKENI. There are 16 residues in the CDR3. Regarding this clone: Its antigen is as yet unknown.

The protocol was immunoSEQ multiplex PCR, while the TCRdb copy is restricted to in-frame clones and leaves out a portion. In the table there are tens of thousands of clones, approximately 90% of which are singletons. The source material was peripheral blood, sampled on day 0 of AZD1222 vaccination. The chain links TRBV18 to TRBJ2-2; 8 positions match TRBD1. This sequence was found in an adult in good health. The CDR3 bases are TGTGCCAGCTCACGGCCGACAGGGGCGAACACCGGGGAGCTGTTTTTT. It is translated as CASSRPTGANTGELFF.